This record looks at one TCR beta chain sequence and its context. This sample was taken from a study of technical replicates of blood from several donors. The CDR3 has 16 amino acids. The germline V gene has CDR1 MNHNS and CDR2 SASEGT. V trimming: 4 bases; J trimming: 1 base; junction bases outside the gene matches: 7. Clones were sequenced by immunoSEQ multiplex PCR, and TCRdb holds only the in-frame ones, with some missing. Of roughly 97,000 clones listed, approximately 96% are singletons. Sequences were obtained from T cells isolated from PBMCs. V gene TRBV6-1 combines with J gene TRBJ2-3, with 8 bases lining up with TRBD2. The receptor was derived from a human donor in good health. The CDR3 loop is CASSAGLAMGTDTQYF. The CDR3 coding sequence is TGTGCCAGCAGTGCCGGACTAGCCATGGGCACAGATACGCAGTATTTT.